The sequence of this T cell receptor beta chain was determined in a study of blood T cell repertoires in COVID-19. Assay used: immunoSEQ multiplex PCR; TCRdb lists only in-frame clones, some missing. This repertoire shows about 280,000 clones, about 85% found once; its top ten account for about 14%. The sequence came from a human donor in a cohort sampled during active COVID-19. Sequencing used peripheral blood.

CDR3 sequence reads: CASTLRQKETQYF. The CDR3 coding sequence is TGTGCCAGCACCCTTCGACAGAAAGAGACCCAGTACTTC. V gene TRBV3-1 (or the pseudogene TRBV3-2) combines with J gene TRBJ2-5, with D possibly TRBD1 on 5 matching bases. Germline-derived CDR1 and CDR2 are LGHDT and YNNKEL (reference sequence). CDR3 size: 13 residues. V dropped 7 bases and J dropped 3 bases, with 12 bases sitting between them.